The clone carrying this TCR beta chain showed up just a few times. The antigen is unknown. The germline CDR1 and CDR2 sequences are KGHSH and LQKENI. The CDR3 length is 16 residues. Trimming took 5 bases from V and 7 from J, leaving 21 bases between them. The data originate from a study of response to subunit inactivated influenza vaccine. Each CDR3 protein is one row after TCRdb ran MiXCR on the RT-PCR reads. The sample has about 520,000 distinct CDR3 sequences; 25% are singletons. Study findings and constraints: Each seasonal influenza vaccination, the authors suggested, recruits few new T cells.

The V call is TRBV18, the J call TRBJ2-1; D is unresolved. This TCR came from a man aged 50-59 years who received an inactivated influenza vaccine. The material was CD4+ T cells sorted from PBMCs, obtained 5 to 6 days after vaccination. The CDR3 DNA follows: TGTGCCAGCTCAGCCAACCGGGCCCCGAGAAGTAATGAGCAGTTCTTC. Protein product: CASSANRAPRSNEQFF.